These 25 T cell receptor beta chains were all obtained from the same sample, sequenced in a study of human CD8 memory T cell subsets. A UMI-labeled 5' RACE approach was the method that produced the TCR beta libraries. TCRdb re-called the 5' RACE reads and shows each CDR3 protein once, DNA omitted. The specimen's table records roughly 9,300 distinct CDR3 sequences. Sequences were obtained from CD8+ stem-like memory T cells (TSCM and TCM) sorted from PBMCs. Noted subset: stem-like memory CD8 T cells (TSTEM), CCR7+ PD-1- TIGIT-. All receptors come from a human donor in good health.

This rearrangement joins TRBV20-1 to TRBJ2-5. CDR1 and CDR2 (germline): DFQATT, SNEGSKA (reference sequence). The CDR3 length is 16 residues. CDR3 region: CSARGGLAPKEETQYF.

The genes are TRBV5-6 and TRBJ1-1. CDR3 size: 13 residues. CDR1 and CDR2 from the germline V gene are SGHDT and YYEEEE. CDR3 amino acids: CASSFQGGTEAFF.

This clonotype is classed as medium-sized (0.01 to 0.1%) by frequency. The V and J genes are TRBV11-3 and TRBJ2-1; TCRdb's D gene call, TRBD2, goes unchecked for lack of DNA. The CDR3 sequence is 13 residues long. CDR1 and CDR2 from the germline V gene are SGHNT and YENEEA. CDR3 sequence: CASTEGPNNEQFF.

This clonotype counts as medium-sized by frequency. The chain couples TRBV7-2 to TRBJ2-3; TCRdb indicates TRBD2, and absent DNA this call remains unverified. Germline V gene sequence: CDR1 SGHTA, CDR2 FQGNSA. The length of the CDR3 is 17 residues. CDR3 sequence reads: CASSLGERGTRTDTQYF.

J is TRBJ2-5 and V is TRBV5-5. Germline CDR1 and CDR2: SGHKS and YYEKEE (reference sequence). This CDR3 region has 14 residues. CDR3 residues: CASSRSLSVETQYF.

According to its frequency, this clonotype is medium-sized. This chain links TRBV18 with TRBJ2-1; the D call from TCRdb, TRBD2, cannot be confirmed without DNA. CDR1 and CDR2 (germline): KGHSH, LQKENI. CDR3 length: 14 residues. This CDR3 is CASSPGTIYNEQFF.

The CDR3 is CASSQDTGNANTDTQYF. This chain links TRBV3-1 with TRBJ2-3; TCRdb reports TRBD1, a call that lacks DNA to check it against. Per germline, CDR1 LGHDT and CDR2 YNNKEL (reference sequence). The CDR3 has 17 amino acids.

The rearrangement links TRBV7-8 to TRBJ2-7; TCRdb names TRBD1, which stays unverified in the absence of DNA. This CDR3 contains 16 residues. Germline assignment: CDR1 SGHVS and CDR2 FQNEAQ. The CDR3 loop reads CASSSGERGRDYEQYF.

This clonotype is deemed medium-sized by its frequency. V and J are TRBV6-5 and TRBJ1-1; TCRdb's D gene call, TRBD1, goes unchecked for lack of DNA. CDR1 is MNHEY, CDR2 SVGAGI, per germline. The CDR3 covers 19 residues. CDR3 amino acids: CASSYTGTGNLVWGTEAFF.

This clonotype is deemed medium-sized by its frequency. The chain joins TRBV28 to TRBJ2-1; TCRdb's D call, TRBD2, is unchecked because there is no DNA. Germline V CDR1 and CDR2: MDHEN, SYDVKM. The CDR3 is 14 residues long. CDR3 amino acids: CASSFPGYYNEQFF.

The V and J genes are TRBV4-3 and TRBJ2-1. This CDR3 is built from 18 residues. Germline V gene sequence: CDR1 LGHNA, CDR2 YSLEER. This CDR3 is CASSQDLAPYASYNEQFF.

The chain carries TRBV20-1 and TRBJ2-3. There are 13 residues in the CDR3. Germline CDR1 is DFQATT and CDR2 is SNEGSKA (reference sequence). The CDR3 spells CSASEGAIDTQYF.

This rearrangement joins TRBV19 to TRBJ1-5; TCRdb selects TRBD1, and the lack of DNA leaves this call unchecked. CDR3 size: 12 residues. CDR1 and CDR2 (germline): LNHDA, SQIVND (reference sequence). The CDR3 is CASRTGIQPQHF.

The chain links TRBV2 to TRBJ2-2. CDR1 and CDR2 (germline): SNHLY, FYNNEI. CDR3 length: 13 residues. CDR3 sequence reads: CASSPKATGELFF.

The genes are TRBV5-6 and TRBJ2-1. Germline CDR1 is SGHDT and CDR2 is YYEEEE. CDR3 size: 11 residues. CDR3 in amino acids: CASSLDSEQFF.

This CDR3 is CASGLVLNEREGQNEQFF. This chain links TRBV12-5 with TRBJ2-1; there is no DNA to check the TCRdb D call of TRBD2. The germline V gene encodes CDR1 LGHNT and CDR2 FRNRAP. The CDR3 length is 18 residues. Looking up the rest from reference TRBV12-5 and TRBJ2-1 gives the full variable domain: DARVTQTPRHKVTEMGQEVTMRCQPILGHNTVFWYRQTMMQGLELLAYFRNRAPLDDSGMPKDRFSAEMPDATLATLKIQPSEPRDSAVYFCASGLVLNEREGQNEQFFGPGTRLTVL.

V is TRBV7-9 and J is TRBJ1-4; no DNA is available, so the TRBD1 call from TCRdb remains unchecked. The CDR3 sequence is 18 residues long. CDR1 is SEHNR, CDR2 FQNEAQ, per germline (reference sequence). The CDR3 loop is CASSLVLGQPATNEKLFF.

This clonotype counts as medium-sized by frequency. The chain employs TRBV29-1 and TRBJ2-1; TCRdb designates TRBD2, a call that cannot be tested without DNA. Germline V CDR1 and CDR2: SQVTM, ANQGSEA. The CDR3 contains 16 residues. CDR3: CSVEGSSSSSYNEQFF.

This clonotype is medium-sized by frequency. The chain uses TRBV19 and TRBJ1-2; TCRdb returns TRBD1, unconfirmable since there is no DNA. The CDR3 is 15 amino acids. Germline values: CDR1 LNHDA, CDR2 SQIVND (reference sequence). CDR3 in amino acids: CASSMLGEGRSGYTF.

V gene TRBV27 combines with J gene TRBJ2-2; TCRdb lists TRBD1, though no DNA is available to test this call. CDR3 length equals 15 residues. Germline V gene sequence: CDR1 MNHEY, CDR2 SMNVEV (reference sequence). The CDR3 here is CASSLLGPNTGELFF.

The rearrangement uses TRBV27 and TRBJ2-3; as DNA is missing, the TRBD1 call by TCRdb cannot be tested. There are 11 residues in the CDR3. Looked up from germline, CDR1 is MNHEY and CDR2 is SMNVEV (reference sequence). The CDR3 spells CASIGGGTQYF.

The gene calls are TRBV28 and TRBJ2-1; there is no DNA to check the TCRdb D call of TRBD1. Germline loops: CDR1 MDHEN, CDR2 SYDVKM. CDR3 size: 15 residues. This chain's CDR3 is CASSFTYRGANEQFF. The entire variable domain, with the rest obtained from reference TRBV28 and TRBJ2-1, is as follows: DVKVTQSSRYLVKRTGEKVFLECVQDMDHENMFWYRQDPGLGLRLIYFSYDVKMKEKGDIPEGYSVSREKKERFSLILESASTNQTSMYLCASSFTYRGANEQFFGPGTRLTVL.

This clonotype is deemed medium-sized by its frequency. The rearrangement joins TRBV7-9 to TRBJ2-2. The CDR3 has 14 amino acids. CDR1 and CDR2 from the germline V gene are SEHNR and FQNEAQ (reference sequence). The CDR3 region is CASSFEDGTGELFF. Supplemented by reference TRBV7-9 and TRBJ2-2, the full variable domain reads DTGVSQNPRHKITKRGQNVTFRCDPISEHNRLYWYRQTLGQGPEFLTYFQNEAQLEKSRLLSDRFSAERPKGSFSTLEIQRTEQGDSAMYLCASSFEDGTGELFFGEGSRLTVL.

The CDR3 sequence: CASTPETQKETQYF. This chain joins TRBV12-3 or TRBV12-4 and TRBJ2-5; TCRdb's assignment of TRBD1 cannot be checked, as there is no DNA. The CDR3 loop spans 14 amino acids.

The chain uses TRBV6-5 and TRBJ2-7; TCRdb's D gene call, TRBD2, goes unchecked for lack of DNA. This CDR3 is built from 16 residues. Germline V gene data show CDR1 as MNHEY and CDR2 as SVGAGI. The CDR3: CASSYSGSYGSDEQYF.